The 4 T cell receptor beta chains below were found in one sample sequenced in a study of identical twins. A single record per CDR3 protein comes from TCRdb applying MiXCR to the 5' RACE reads. The sample has approximately 690,000 distinct CDR3 sequences; 5.5% to 6.5% are singletons. The source material was naive T cells sorted from blood. These receptors were taken from a man aged 18 to 35 in good health.

This clonotype occurred many times. V and J are TRBV20-1 and TRBJ2-7; D unresolved. CDR1 is DFQATT and CDR2 is SNEGSKA in the germline V gene (reference sequence). The CDR3 spans 13 residues. Trimming cost V 3 bases and J 6 bases, with 15 bases left between them. The CDR3 bases are TGCAGTGCTAGCGTGAATGTGGGTTCCGAGCAGTACTTC. This codes for CSASVNVGSEQYF.

This clonotype was counted many times. V and J are TRBV10-3 and TRBJ1-4, with D hard to call. The CDR3 extends over 15 amino acids. Germline CDR1 ENHRY, CDR2 SYGVKD. V lost 6 bases, J lost 5 bases, and 16 bases lay in between. Here the CDR3 reads CAISPSDRENEKLFF. CDR3 nucleotides: TGTGCCATCAGCCCCAGTGATCGGGAGAATGAAAAACTGTTTTTT.

This clonotype was counted between two and nine times. The chain joins TRBV12-3 or TRBV12-4 to TRBJ1-1; the D gene is possibly TRBD1 (5 bases). V was shortened by 6 bases and J by 1 base, with 21 bases between the two germline ends. This CDR3 spans 17 amino acids. CDR3 amino acids: CASSLGVDTQTNTEAFF. Here the CDR3 DNA reads TGTGCCAGCAGCCTAGGAGTGGACACCCAGACGAACACTGAAGCTTTCTTT.

This clonotype was found many times. The V gene is TRBV24-1, the J gene TRBJ2-1, with 7 bases matching TRBD2. Germline V gives CDR1 KGHDR, CDR2 SFDVKD. The CDR3 contains 13 residues. Trimming cost V 10 bases and J 3 bases; bases outside gene matches: 5. Here the CDR3 DNA reads TGTGCCACGTTACTAGCGTGCTACAATGAGCAGTTCTTC. It codes for CATLLACYNEQFF.